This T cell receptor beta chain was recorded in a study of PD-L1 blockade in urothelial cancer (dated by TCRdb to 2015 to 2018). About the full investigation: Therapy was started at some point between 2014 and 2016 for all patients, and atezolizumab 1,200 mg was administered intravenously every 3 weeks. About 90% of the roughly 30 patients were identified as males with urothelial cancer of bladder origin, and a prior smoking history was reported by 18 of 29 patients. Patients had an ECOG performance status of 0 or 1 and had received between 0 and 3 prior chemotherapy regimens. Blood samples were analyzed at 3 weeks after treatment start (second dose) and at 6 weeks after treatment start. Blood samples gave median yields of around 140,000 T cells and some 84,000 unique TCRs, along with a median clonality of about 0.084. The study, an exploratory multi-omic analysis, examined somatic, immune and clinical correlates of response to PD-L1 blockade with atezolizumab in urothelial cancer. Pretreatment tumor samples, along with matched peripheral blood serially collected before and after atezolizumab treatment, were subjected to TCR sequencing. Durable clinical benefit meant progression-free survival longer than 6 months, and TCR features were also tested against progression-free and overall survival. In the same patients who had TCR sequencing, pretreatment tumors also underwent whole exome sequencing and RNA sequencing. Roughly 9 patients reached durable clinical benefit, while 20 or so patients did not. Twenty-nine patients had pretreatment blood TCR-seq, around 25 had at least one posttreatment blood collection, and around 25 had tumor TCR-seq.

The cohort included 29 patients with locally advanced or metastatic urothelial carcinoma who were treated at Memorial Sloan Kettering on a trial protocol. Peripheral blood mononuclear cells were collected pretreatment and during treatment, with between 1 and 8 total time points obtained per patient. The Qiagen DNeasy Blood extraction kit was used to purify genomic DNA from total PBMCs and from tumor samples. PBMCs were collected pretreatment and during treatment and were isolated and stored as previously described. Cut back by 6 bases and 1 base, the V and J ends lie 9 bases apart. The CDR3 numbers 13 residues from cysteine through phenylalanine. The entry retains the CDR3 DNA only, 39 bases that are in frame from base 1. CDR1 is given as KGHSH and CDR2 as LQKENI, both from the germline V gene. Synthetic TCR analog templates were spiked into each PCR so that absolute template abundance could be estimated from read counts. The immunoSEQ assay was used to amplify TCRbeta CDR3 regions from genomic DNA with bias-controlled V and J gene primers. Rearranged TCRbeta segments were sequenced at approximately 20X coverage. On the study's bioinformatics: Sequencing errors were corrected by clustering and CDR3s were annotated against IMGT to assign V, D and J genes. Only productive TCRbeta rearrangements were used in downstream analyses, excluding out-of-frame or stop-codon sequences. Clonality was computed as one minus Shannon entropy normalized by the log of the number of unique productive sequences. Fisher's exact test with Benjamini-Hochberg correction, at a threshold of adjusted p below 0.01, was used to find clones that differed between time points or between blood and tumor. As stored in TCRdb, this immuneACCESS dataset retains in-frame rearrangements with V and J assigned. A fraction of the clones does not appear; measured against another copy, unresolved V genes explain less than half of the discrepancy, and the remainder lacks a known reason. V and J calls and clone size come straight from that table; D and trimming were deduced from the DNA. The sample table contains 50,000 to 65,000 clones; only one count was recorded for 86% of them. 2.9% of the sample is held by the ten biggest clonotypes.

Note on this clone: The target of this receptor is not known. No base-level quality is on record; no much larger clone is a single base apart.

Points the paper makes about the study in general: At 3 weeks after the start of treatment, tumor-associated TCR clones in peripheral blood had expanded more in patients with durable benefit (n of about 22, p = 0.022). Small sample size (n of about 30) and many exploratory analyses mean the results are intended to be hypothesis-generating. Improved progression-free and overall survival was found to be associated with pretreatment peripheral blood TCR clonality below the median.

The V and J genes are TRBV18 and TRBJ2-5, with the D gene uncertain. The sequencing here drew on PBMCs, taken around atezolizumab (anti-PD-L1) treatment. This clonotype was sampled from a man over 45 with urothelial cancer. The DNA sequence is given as TGTGCCAGCTCCGAGTCATTCCAAGAGACCCAGTACTTC. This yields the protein CASSESFQETQYF.